The rows below give T cell receptor beta chains drawn from one sample of a study of T-cell reconstitution after alpha-beta-depleted transplantation in children. TCRdb reprocessed the PCR reads with MiXCR, giving one entry per CDR3 protein. There are more than 400,000 distinct CDR3 sequences in the sample; roughly an eighth occur only once, and approximately 15% lies in the top ten. The starting material was PBMCs, mostly from graft donor cells, obtained 180 days after TCRalphabeta/CD19-depleted stem cell transplant. The receptors here all came from a female patient aged 2 to 10 who had a stem cell transplant for aplastic anemia, so the T cells may come from the graft donor. The CDR3 runs from the conserved cysteine through the conserved F or W.

length: 16; V: TRBV7-6; CDR3: CASSTRPDRAGNTIYF
length: 15; V: TRBV6-1; CDR3: CASRPLIWSTYGYTF
length: 13; V: TRBV12-3/TRBV12-4; CDR3: CASRFGFDSPLHF
length: 13; V: TRBV20-1; CDR3: CSARGLADYEQYF
length: 15; V: TRBV29-1; CDR3: CSVDGTEPHSYEQYF
length: 13; V: TRBV7-3; CDR3: CASSPGTGSPLHF
length: 12; V: TRBV6-5; CDR3: CASAKGVSPLHF
length: 15; V: TRBV7-2; CDR3: CASSLSTGGLDTQYF
length: 16; V: TRBV6-2/TRBV6-3; CDR3: CASSPFLLGVVYEQYF
length: 16; V: TRBV12-3/TRBV12-4; CDR3: CASSFWARGRDAEAFF
length: 14; V: TRBV11-2; CDR3: CASSLEAGSGRAFF
length: 13; V: TRBV7-3; CDR3: CASSLPLSGELFF
length: 13; V: TRBV29-1; CDR3: CSVVGRVRETQYF
length: 12; V: TRBV29-1; CDR3: CSGRSSYNEQFF
length: 16; V: TRBV7-6; CDR3: CASSLARLAGMETQYF
length: 15; V: TRBV12-3/TRBV12-4; CDR3: CASSLSVPNTGELFF
length: 11; V: TRBV19; CDR3: CASDRGNIQYF
length: 16; V: TRBV20-1; CDR3: CSASRISSVSYNEQFF
length: 13; V: TRBV15; CDR3: CATSGGRYNEQFF
length: 15; V: TRBV29-1; CDR3: CSVEGTGRRWETQYF
length: 14; V: TRBV28; CDR3: CASSGTGYQETQYF
length: 15; V: TRBV28; CDR3: CASSFIDRRRETQYF
length: 13; V: TRBV20-1; CDR3: CSADSGNTGELFF
length: 12; V: TRBV29-1; CDR3: CSSDGGTGELFF
length: 16; V: TRBV7-2; CDR3: CASSLGLAGVGNEQFF
length: 14; V: TRBV12-3/TRBV12-4; CDR3: CASSLGRLNQPQHF
length: 17; V: TRBV5-1; CDR3: CASSLALDGGLSETQYF
length: 13; V: TRBV12-3/TRBV12-4; CDR3: CASRWGESYEQYF
length: 16; V: TRBV4-2; CDR3: CASSQISGSSYNEQFF
length: 13; V: TRBV7-9; CDR3: CASSVPADTEAFF
length: 17; V: TRBV6-5; CDR3: CASSYSMVRGRDTEAFF
length: 15; V: TRBV28; CDR3: CASSFDRGKGLGAFF
length: 13; V: TRBV5-1; CDR3: CASSSGTNLEQYF
length: 13; V: TRBV7-9; CDR3: CASSLIQPDGYTF
length: 17; V: TRBV4-1; CDR3: CASSQEKGSTMNQPQHF
length: 14; V: TRBV29-1; CDR3: CSVEDQGRSYGYTF
length: 17; V: TRBV7-2; CDR3: CASSVHRALSGANVLTF
length: 13; V: TRBV20-1; CDR3: CSARQANTGELFF
length: 15; V: TRBV29-1; CDR3: CSVESLRWGTYEQYF
length: 16; V: TRBV6-1; CDR3: CASSRRSGTDNSPLHF
length: 13; V: TRBV20-1; CDR3: CSAPRASENIQYF
length: 17; V: TRBV2; CDR3: CASRGVPGLAGPGELFF
length: 15; V: TRBV20-1; CDR3: CSAFLTSGWRDTQYF
length: 15; V: TRBV20-1; CDR3: CSASGASGSGYEQYF
length: 14; V: TRBV12-3/TRBV12-4; CDR3: CASSLAQNRETQYF
length: 14; V: TRBV12-3/TRBV12-4; CDR3: CASSIAGATDTQYF
length: 15; V: TRBV20-1; CDR3: CSVHPGWGRAETQYF
length: 13; V: TRBV20-1; CDR3: CSAPDRGFHEQYF
length: 16; V: TRBV7-2; CDR3: CASSLAGTGYVNIQYF
length: 14; V: TRBV11-2; CDR3: CASSFLGQHNEQFF
length: 19; V: TRBV5-4; CDR3: CASSLAPLLARYAYNEQFF
length: 11; V: TRBV20-1; CDR3: CSAYGQFEAFF
length: 14; V: TRBV9; CDR3: CASSGRTSGGEQFF
length: 9; V: TRBV2; CDR3: CASSGPASF
length: 13; V: TRBV5-1; CDR3: CASKVLYTDTQYF
length: 14; V: TRBV20-1; CDR3: CSARLTSGREEQFF
length: 15; V: TRBV27; CDR3: CASSFGTPVAGELFF
length: 17; V: TRBV9; CDR3: CASSVAYAGAIGNTIYF
length: 12; V: TRBV29-1; CDR3: CSVKKQGNEAFF